This is a list of T cell receptor beta chains from one sample in a study of neoadjuvant anti-PD-1 for oral cavity cancer. The protocol was immunoSEQ multiplex PCR, while the TCRdb copy is restricted to in-frame clones and leaves out a portion. The data show more than 20,000 clones, 26% seen once. Sequenced here: tumor tissue, sampled after nivolumab (anti-PD-1) treatment. The receptor source for this set is a person aged 40 to 85 with oral cavity squamous cell carcinoma. Each CDR3 is given with its conserved first and last residue. A D gene is named only where the DNA matches it firmly. Part of the rows lack a size; the others show once, few, many or a class for expanded clones.

j_gene,d_gene,abundance,v_gene,CDR3aa,CDR3nt
TRBJ2-7,.,.,TRBV5-8,CATYEGYEQYF,TGTGCCACTTACGAAGGATACGAGCAGTACTTC
TRBJ1-1,.,many,TRBV9,CASSVEEGNTEAFF,TGTGCCAGCAGCGTAGAGGAAGGGAACACTGAAGCTTTCTTT
TRBJ1-2,TRBD1,few,TRBV5-6,CASSSPTGLSGGGYTF,TGTGCCAGCAGCTCGCCGACAGGGCTAAGTGGGGGCGGCTACACCTTC
TRBJ2-7,.,.,TRBV14,CASSQLSPTYEQYF,TGTGCCAGCAGCCAATTGAGTCCTACCTACGAGCAGTACTTC
TRBJ1-2,.,few,TRBV28,CASSLMGRIYGYTF,TGTGCCAGCAGTTTAATGGGACGGATATATGGCTACACCTTC
TRBJ2-7,TRBD2,.,TRBV29-1,CSVRLAGFYEQYF,TGCAGCGTTAGACTAGCGGGTTTCTACGAGCAGTACTTC
TRBJ1-1,.,.,TRBV30,CAWSAADRRDSEAFF,TGTGCCTGGAGCGCCGCGGACCGGCGGGACTCTGAAGCTTTCTTT
TRBJ1-2,TRBD1,medium-sized,TRBV9,CASSPKGAGNVGYTF,TGTGCCAGCAGCCCAAAGGGGGCAGGAAATGTTGGCTACACCTTC
TRBJ2-2,.,.,TRBV7-9,CASSSNRAISNTGELFF,TGTGCCAGCAGCTCTAACAGGGCGATATCGAACACCGGGGAGCTGTTTTTT
TRBJ2-7,TRBD2,.,TRBV7-9,CASSLEVAGGLSGTYEQYF,TGTGCCAGCAGCTTAGAGGTAGCGGGGGGGCTTTCTGGGACCTACGAGCAGTACTTC
TRBJ2-1,.,.,TRBV11-3,CASSLDQGGSNSYNEQFF,TGTGCCAGCAGCTTAGATCAGGGGGGGTCGAACTCCTACAATGAGCAGTTCTTC
TRBJ2-3,TRBD1,few,TRBV5-6,CASSLRTGPQTDTQYF,TGTGCCAGCAGCCTCCGGACAGGGCCACAGACGGATACGCAGTATTTT
TRBJ1-4,.,.,TRBV7-8,CASSRGWSAEKLFF,TGTGCCAGCAGCCGGGGGTGGTCCGCGGAAAAACTGTTTTTT
TRBJ2-5,TRBD1,.,TRBV19,CASSITRTGQETQYF,TGTGCCAGTAGTATTACTCGGACAGGGCAGGAGACCCAGTACTTC
TRBJ2-6,TRBD1,few,TRBV4-2,CASSQYRGQGSSGANVLTF,TGTGCCAGCAGCCAATATCGCGGACAGGGTAGCTCTGGGGCCAACGTCCTGACTTTC
TRBJ2-7,.,few,TRBV6-1,CASSRQEGDGEQYF,TGTGCCAGCAGTCGACAGGAAGGGGATGGAGAGCAGTACTTC
TRBJ2-3,.,few,TRBV6-5,CASSYSGQGGDTQYF,TGTGCCAGCAGTTACTCTGGGCAGGGGGGAGATACGCAGTATTTT
TRBJ1-1,.,.,TRBV9,CASSVTPYTEAFF,TGTGCCAGCAGCGTGACACCTTACACTGAAGCTTTCTTT
TRBJ1-1,.,few,TRBV7-6,CASSYSAWASNTEAFF,TGTGCCAGCAGTTATAGCGCCTGGGCCTCGAACACTGAAGCTTTCTTT
TRBJ1-1,.,many,TRBV20-1,CSAPAGPEAFF,TGCAGTGCTCCGGCAGGCCCTGAAGCTTTCTTT
TRBJ2-3,.,.,TRBV5-8,CASSLLGANTDTQYF,TGTGCCAGCAGCTTGTTGGGGGCAAACACAGATACGCAGTATTTT
TRBJ2-7,.,.,TRBV5-4,CASSLPGYEQYF,TGTGCCAGCAGCTTACCGGGCTACGAGCAGTACTTC
TRBJ1-4,.,.,TRBV30,CAWSVRPTRLQRGGVDDLEKLFF,TGTGCCTGGAGTGTACGTCCGACCCGCCTGCAGCGGGGGGGAGTAGATGATTTAGAAAAACTGTTTTTT
TRBJ2-3,.,.,TRBV7-9,CASSPQLLGADTQYF,TGTGCCAGCAGCCCCCAACTCTTAGGCGCAGATACGCAGTATTTT
TRBJ1-4,.,few,TRBV4-1,CLGAVIEKLFF,TGCCTCGGGGCGGTAATTGAAAAACTGTTTTTT
TRBJ1-5,.,.,TRBV28,CASTLGSQATNQPQHF,TGTGCCAGCACCCTGGGCTCGCAGGCCACTAATCAGCCCCAGCATTTT
TRBJ2-2,.,few,TRBV5-1,CATRGEANTGELFF,TGCGCCACCAGAGGGGAAGCGAACACCGGGGAGCTGTTTTTT
TRBJ2-3,.,few,TRBV5-4,CASSPWTAHAQYF,TGTGCCAGCAGCCCCTGGACAGCCCACGCGCAGTATTTT
TRBJ2-7,.,few,TRBV7-9,CASHGGGTEQYF,TGTGCCAGCCACGGAGGGGGAACCGAGCAGTACTTC
TRBJ1-2,.,.,TRBV6-6,CASSYSGGAFGYTF,TGTGCCAGCAGTTACTCTGGGGGAGCTTTCGGCTACACCTTC
TRBJ1-1,.,few,TRBV30,CAWSPLGNTEAFF,TGTGCCTGGAGTCCCTTGGGGAACACTGAAGCTTTCTTT
TRBJ2-1,.,few,TRBV6-6,CASSSAYNEQFF,TGTGCCAGCAGTTCCGCGTACAATGAGCAGTTCTTC
TRBJ2-1,.,.,TRBV30,CAWSELKGEQFF,TGTGCCTGGAGTGAACTTAAGGGGGAGCAGTTCTTC
TRBJ2-2,.,.,TRBV11-2,CASSGGLQGRGELFF,TGTGCCAGCAGCGGGGGACTCCAGGGACGCGGGGAGCTGTTTTTT
TRBJ1-1,.,.,TRBV6-5,CASGKHVGVNTEAFF,TGTGCCAGCGGCAAGCATGTGGGAGTTAACACTGAAGCTTTCTTT
TRBJ2-3,.,.,TRBV7-9,CASSKTSTADTQYF,TGTGCCAGCAGTAAGACTTCGACGGCAGATACGCAGTATTTT
TRBJ1-2,TRBD1,medium-sized,TRBV27,CASSTIQGRLYGYTF,TGTGCCAGCAGTACGATACAGGGGCGGCTGTATGGCTACACCTTC
TRBJ1-4,TRBD1,once,TRBV7-7,CASSLVAGGNEKLFF,TGTGCTAGCAGCTTAGTGGCAGGGGGAAATGAAAAACTGTTTTTT
TRBJ1-1,.,few,TRBV30,CAWSRGGDTEAFF,TGTGCCTGGAGTAGAGGGGGGGACACTGAAGCTTTCTTT
TRBJ2-6,TRBD2,few,TRBV28,CASRRLAGGPPGANVLTF,TGTGCCAGCAGAAGACTAGCGGGAGGACCCCCTGGGGCCAACGTCCTGACTTTC
TRBJ1-5,.,.,TRBV30,CAWGIDGNQPQHF,TGTGCCTGGGGGATCGATGGCAATCAGCCCCAGCATTTT
TRBJ2-5,TRBD2,few,TRBV5-4,CASSLTSGKETQYF,TGTGCCAGCAGCTTGACTAGCGGGAAAGAGACCCAGTACTTC
TRBJ2-7,.,.,TRBV29-1,CSVTGPSYEQYF,TGCAGCGTTACCGGGCCCTCCTACGAGCAGTACTTC
TRBJ1-1,.,few,TRBV29-1,CSVVGADWANTEAFF,TGCAGCGTTGTGGGGGCCGATTGGGCGAACACTGAAGCTTTCTTT
TRBJ1-5,.,.,TRBV28,CASRPHRDSNQPQHF,TGTGCCAGCAGGCCCCACAGAGATAGCAATCAGCCCCAGCATTTT
TRBJ2-3,TRBD1,few,TRBV4-2,CASSLDSGTGTDTQYF,TGTGCCAGCAGCTTGGACAGTGGGACAGGGACAGATACGCAGTATTTT
TRBJ2-3,TRBD1,few,TRBV29-1,CSETGVGTDTQYF,TGCAGCGAAACAGGGGTTGGCACAGATACGCAGTATTTT
TRBJ1-1,TRBD1,.,TRBV5-6,CASSQNLDRGNTEAFF,TGTGCCAGCAGCCAAAACCTGGACAGGGGGAACACTGAAGCTTTCTTT
TRBJ2-6,.,.,TRBV19,CASPPRSCEKLVLTF,TGTGCCAGTCCCCCTAGGTCGTGTGAAAAGCTGGTCCTGACTTTC
TRBJ2-2,TRBD1,.,TRBV19,CASGRDRNTGELFF,TGTGCCTCAGGCCGGGACAGAAACACCGGGGAGCTGTTTTTT